This TCR beta chain was identified during a study of shared clonotypes between healthy human individuals. Measured with immunoSEQ multiplex PCR; TCRdb has only the in-frame clones, and not every one. The data contain about 1 million clones, about 80% of them seen just once; the ten biggest clones take up about 1.4%. CDR3 size: 15 residues. Losses at the gene ends were 0 bases for V and 9 bases for J; bases not matched to a gene: 6. Germline-derived CDR1 and CDR2 are SGHRS and YFSETQ. The clonotype was recovered from a man younger than 30 in good health. V is TRBV5-1 and J is TRBJ2-1; 10 nucleotides agree with TRBD2. Material: memory CD4+ T cells sorted from blood. Subset: CD45RA-negative fraction. In DNA, the CDR3 is TGCGCCAGCAGCTTGGCCGGGACTAGCGACCGTGAGCAGTTCTTC. This translates into CASSLAGTSDREQFF.